This TCR beta chain is from a study of patients and donors after allogeneic stem cell transplantation. This clonotype was detected a few times. The length of the CDR3 is 13 residues. Germline values: CDR1 ENHRY, CDR2 SYGVKD. V lost 3 bases and J lost 7, with 12 bases in between. One entry per CDR3 protein, called by TCRdb with MiXCR from the RT-PCR reads. The profile shows 900,000 to 1,000,000 distinct CDR3 sequences, about 20% of them singletons. The sequenced sample was blood, either unsorted or a sorted T cell fraction (not recorded which). This chain links TRBV10-3 with TRBJ1-1; D call uncertain. The source of this sequence is a human donor who was either an allogeneic HSCT recipient or a stem cell or donor lymphocyte infusion donor (not recorded which). It is not recorded whose cells these are; they may come from a transplant donor. CDR3 coding DNA: TGTGCCATCAGTGAAATTGTGGGGAGTGAAGCTTTCTTT. It translates to CAISEIVGSEAFF.